This TCR beta chain was captured in a study of yellow fever vaccine responses in identical twins. Study-level findings and limits: Among the twins, the vaccine T cell response reportedly seemed partly convergent and partly personalized.

TCRdb itself ran the RT-PCR reads through MiXCR, one entry per CDR3 protein. The data show about 10,000 distinct CDR3 sequences, with over 80% seen just once and approximately 2% held by the top ten. Germline V gives CDR1 SQVTM, CDR2 ANQGSEA. There are 12 residues in the CDR3. Trimming pared 0 bases from V and 4 bases from J, leaving 6 bases between. This clonotype was seen only a few times. Antigen specificity is unknown. The clonotype originates from a young woman who received the yellow fever vaccine. The chain has TRBV29-1 and TRBJ1-2; no definite D call. This specimen was T cells from blood (PBMCs), unsorted or a sorted subset (not recorded which), taken before or after yellow fever vaccination (not recorded which). CDR3 nucleotide sequence: TGCAGCGTTGAAGATCCCCTCTATGGCTACACCTTC. Its translation: CSVEDPLYGYTF.